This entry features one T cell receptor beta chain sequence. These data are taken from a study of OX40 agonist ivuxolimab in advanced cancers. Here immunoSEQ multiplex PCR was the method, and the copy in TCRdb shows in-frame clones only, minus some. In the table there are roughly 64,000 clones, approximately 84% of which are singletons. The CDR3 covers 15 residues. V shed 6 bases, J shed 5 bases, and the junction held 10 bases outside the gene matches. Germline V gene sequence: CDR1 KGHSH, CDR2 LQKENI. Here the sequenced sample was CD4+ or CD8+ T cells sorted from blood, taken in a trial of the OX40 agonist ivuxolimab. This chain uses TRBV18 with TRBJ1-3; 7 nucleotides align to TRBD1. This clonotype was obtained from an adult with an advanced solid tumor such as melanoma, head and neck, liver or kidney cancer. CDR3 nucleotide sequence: TGTGCCAGCTCGACAGGGTCGGATTCCAGAAACACCATATATTTT. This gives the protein CASSTGSDSRNTIYF.